This is a list of T cell receptor beta chains from one sample in a study of blood T cell repertoires in COVID-19. Clones were sequenced by immunoSEQ multiplex PCR, and TCRdb holds only the in-frame ones, with some missing. The sample holds some 300,000 clones, nearly 90% seen once. Sample: PBMCs or T cells enriched from blood (not recorded which). All receptors derive from a woman between 50 and 59 years old who had been exposed to COVID-19. The CDR3 runs from the conserved cysteine through the conserved F or W. The D gene is left open where the match is weak. Size tells how often a clone was seen (once, few, many) or the class of an expanded clone, and some rows leave it out.

cdr3_length clone_size j_call v_call d_call cdr3_aa cdr3_nt
17 . TRBJ1-2 TRBV3-1/TRBV3-2 . CASNHRDNVSYGYGYTF TGTGCCAGCAACCACCGGGACAACGTTTCGTATGGCTATGGCTACACCTTC
15 once TRBJ1-2 TRBV6-5 TRBD1 CASRAGTEGIWGYTF TGTGCCAGCAGAGCCGGGACAGAAGGAATCTGGGGCTACACCTTC
14 . TRBJ2-7 TRBV7-2 TRBD1 CASSGRTGSYEQYF TGTGCCAGCAGCGGACGGACAGGCTCCTACGAGCAGTACTTC
14 . TRBJ2-2 TRBV4-1 . CASSQGGFTGELFF TGCGCCAGCAGCCAGGGGGGATTTACCGGGGAGCTGTTTTTT
15 few TRBJ2-5 TRBV4-2 TRBD1 CASSPDRHRRETQYF TGTGCCAGCAGCCCGGACAGGCATCGGCGTGAGACCCAGTACTTC
14 once TRBJ1-5 TRBV18 . CASSRAQDNQPQHF TGTGCCAGCTCACGGGCCCAGGATAATCAGCCCCAGCATTTT
15 . TRBJ1-4 TRBV5-6 TRBD1 CASSRIQGSNEKLFF TGTGCCAGCAGCCGGATACAGGGGAGTAATGAAAAACTGTTTTTT
15 . TRBJ2-7 TRBV2 . CASSRTLGPNYEQYF TGTGCCAGCAGTCGGACTCTAGGCCCGAACTACGAGCAGTACTTC
15 . TRBJ2-7 TRBV27 TRBD2 CASSSPGTSKYEQYF TGTGCCAGCAGTTCGCCCGGGACTAGCAAATACGAGCAGTACTTC
12 . TRBJ2-7 TRBV18 . CASSAPSLEQYF TGTGCCAGCTCAGCGCCATCTCTCGAGCAGTACTTC
15 . TRBJ1-1 TRBV5-1 TRBD1 CASSLRTGMVAEAFF TGCGCCAGCAGCTTGCGGACAGGGATGGTCGCGGAAGCTTTCTTT
14 . TRBJ1-4 TRBV5-1 TRBD1 CASKTGQVNEKLFF TGCGCCAGCAAAACGGGACAGGTTAATGAAAAACTGTTTTTT
15 . TRBJ2-7 TRBV11-2 TRBD2 CASSLISGVTYEQYF TGTGCCAGCAGCTTAATCAGCGGGGTGACCTACGAGCAGTACTTC
15 once TRBJ2-7 TRBV18 TRBD1 CASSPLGTGNYEQYF TGTGCCAGCTCACCACTCGGGACAGGGAACTACGAGCAGTACTTC
14 . TRBJ2-5 TRBV5-1 TRBD1 CASSLDRGPATQYF TGCGCCAGCAGCTTGGACAGGGGTCCAGCGACCCAGTACTTC
15 . TRBJ2-1 TRBV27 TRBD1 CASSPWGQGGDEQFF TGTGCCAGCAGCCCCTGGGGACAGGGTGGCGATGAGCAGTTCTTC
17 . TRBJ2-3 TRBV15 TRBD2 CATSRAGAGVYTDTQYF TGTGCCACCAGCAGGGCCGGAGCGGGGGTATACACAGATACGCAGTATTTT
15 . TRBJ1-2 TRBV5-6 . CASSLGFGGYYGYTF TGTGCCAGCAGCTTAGGGTTCGGGGGGTACTATGGCTACACCTTC
11 . TRBJ2-2 TRBV2 . CASRLSGELFF TGTGCCAGCAGGCTAAGCGGGGAGCTGTTTTTT
15 . TRBJ2-1 TRBV4-1 TRBD2 CASSLGLAGYNEQFF TGCGCCAGCAGCCTTGGACTAGCGGGGTATAATGAGCAGTTCTTC
12 . TRBJ1-5 TRBV18 . CASSQSNQPQHF TGTGCCAGCTCACAATCTAATCAGCCCCAGCATTTT
17 once TRBJ1-2 TRBV5-1 TRBD1 CASSLEQGARPIYGYTF TGCGCCAGCAGCTTGGAACAGGGGGCGCGTCCCATCTATGGCTACACCTTC
15 once TRBJ1-5 TRBV28 . CASSFLGGGAQPQHF TGTGCCAGCAGTTTCCTCGGGGGTGGGGCTCAGCCCCAGCATTTT
13 . TRBJ2-7 TRBV19 TRBD1 CASKGGPSREQYF TGTGCCAGTAAAGGGGGCCCCTCTCGCGAGCAGTACTTC
14 . TRBJ1-5 TRBV7-8 . CASSTRGGTQPQHF TGTGCCAGCAGCACTAGAGGGGGTACTCAGCCCCAGCATTTT
17 . TRBJ1-4 TRBV10-3 . CAISDVGGIAANEKLFF TGTGCCATCAGTGATGTCGGAGGGATTGCAGCTAATGAAAAACTGTTTTTT
13 few TRBJ1-6 TRBV6-2/TRBV6-3 . CASSPSRNSPLHF TGTGCCAGCAGCCCCTCTAGGAATTCACCCCTCCACTTT
16 once TRBJ2-7 TRBV7-7 TRBD2 CASSLDEERGTHEQYF TGTGCTAGCAGCTTAGATGAGGAGCGGGGGACACACGAGCAGTACTTC
16 . TRBJ1-4 TRBV5-1 TRBD1 CASSPGQGAKDEKLFF TGCGCCAGCAGCCCCGGACAGGGGGCGAAGGACGAAAAACTGTTTTTT
16 . TRBJ1-3 TRBV7-9 . CASSLPSGDSGNTIYF TGTGCCAGCAGCTTGCCGTCAGGGGACTCTGGAAACACCATATATTTT
15 few TRBJ2-7 TRBV27 TRBD1 CASSFSGQGRNEQYF TGTGCCAGCAGTTTCTCGGGACAGGGCCGGAACGAGCAGTACTTC
17 . TRBJ2-4 TRBV3-1/TRBV3-2 . CASSQEGTSVAKNIQYF TGTGCCAGCAGCCAAGAAGGGACAAGTGTAGCCAAAAACATTCAGTACTTC
15 . TRBJ1-3 TRBV2 . CASSEQAGPGNTIYF TGTGCCAGCAGTGAACAGGCAGGGCCTGGAAACACCATATATTTT
11 . TRBJ2-7 TRBV3-1/TRBV3-2 . CASGVSYEQYF TGTGCCAGCGGAGTCTCCTACGAGCAGTACTTC
16 . TRBJ1-2 TRBV3-1/TRBV3-2 TRBD1 CASSHPGQGDLYGYTF TGTGCCAGCAGCCACCCGGGACAGGGGGACCTCTATGGCTACACCTTC
15 once TRBJ2-5 TRBV6-2/TRBV6-3 . CASSSAQGGRETQYF TGTGCCAGCAGTTCTGCGCAGGGAGGCCGAGAGACCCAGTACTTC
17 . TRBJ1-5 TRBV24-1 . CATSDTSQDFSNQPQHF TGTGCCACCAGTGATACTTCACAGGATTTTAGCAATCAGCCCCAGCATTTT
16 once TRBJ2-7 TRBV7-9 . CASSSPSRDIGGEQYF TGTGCCAGCAGCTCCCCTTCCAGGGACATCGGTGGCGAGCAGTACTTC
15 . TRBJ2-5 TRBV28 . CASSLVGEVQETQYF TGTGCCAGCAGTTTAGTTGGCGAGGTGCAAGAGACCCAGTACTTC
13 once TRBJ1-2 TRBV28 . CASSLDSNYGYTF TGTGCCAGCAGTCTCGACAGTAACTATGGCTACACCTTC
16 . TRBJ2-1 TRBV19 . CASSLTTGGPYNEQFF TGTGCCAGTAGCCTGACTACCGGGGGGCCTTACAATGAGCAGTTCTTC
15 . TRBJ2-5 TRBV5-4 TRBD1 CASSPGQGVQETQYF TGTGCCAGCAGCCCGGGACAGGGGGTACAGGAGACCCAGTACTTC
12 . TRBJ2-7 TRBV29-1 . CSAKTVSYEQYF TGCAGCGCCAAGACAGTCTCCTACGAGCAGTACTTC
17 . TRBJ1-3 TRBV6-6 . CASSRGAGIPSGNTIYF TGTGCCAGCAGTCGGGGGGCAGGGATCCCCTCTGGAAACACCATATATTTT
17 . TRBJ1-6 TRBV23-1 TRBD1 CASSHGTGGPRNSPLHF TGCGCCAGCAGTCATGGGACAGGGGGACCACGGAATTCACCCCTCCACTTT
16 . TRBJ1-1 TRBV7-9 TRBD1 CASSWGTGGRNTEAFF TGTGCCAGCAGCTGGGGAACAGGGGGTAGGAACACTGAAGCTTTCTTT
13 . TRBJ2-5 TRBV12-3/TRBV12-4 . CASSATGVQTQYF TGTGCCAGCAGCGCTACGGGGGTTCAGACCCAGTACTTC
20 . TRBJ2-1 TRBV6-1 TRBD2 CASSEYPSGGGYFSYNEQFF TGTGCCAGCAGTGAATACCCTAGCGGGGGGGGATACTTCTCCTACAATGAGCAGTTCTTC
15 . TRBJ1-4 TRBV18 . CASSITGQTNEKLFF TGTGCCAGCTCAATAACAGGCCAAACTAATGAAAAACTGTTTTTT
13 . TRBJ1-2 TRBV27 TRBD1 CASSLGTGRGYTF TGTGCCAGCAGTTTAGGGACAGGGCGCGGCTACACCTTC
15 . TRBJ1-5 TRBV18 TRBD1 CASSPGQGGGQPQHF TGTGCCAGCTCACCCGGACAGGGAGGAGGACAGCCCCAGCATTTT